This is a list of T cell receptor beta chains from one sample in a study of cytomegalovirus exposure and HLA in healthy donors. TCRdb keeps only in-frame clones here, not all; method: immunoSEQ multiplex PCR. In the table there are roughly 290,000 clones, 70% to 90% of which are singletons. The sample comprised PBMCs. Receptors originate from a woman under 30 in good health and CMV-seronegative. The CDR3 runs from the conserved cysteine through the conserved F or W. The D gene is left open where the match is weak. Some rows have no size entry. The others give once, few or many, or a class for an expanded clone.

>TRBJ2-1|once|TRBV12-5|TRBD2
TGTGCTAGTGGTTCTCCTAGCGGGGGCCTCTCCTACAATGAGCAGTTCTTC
CASGSPSGGLSYNEQFF
>TRBJ2-3|.|TRBV6-6|.
TGTGCCAGCAGTTATTTGACTCACACAGATACGCAGTATTTT
CASSYLTHTDTQYF
>TRBJ1-2|.|TRBV6-5|.
TGTGCCTGCCGCGGGGCGGCTAACTATGGCTACACCTTC
CACRGAANYGYTF
>TRBJ1-5|.|TRBV20-1|.
TGCAGTGCTAGAGACAGGTTTGGATGGCATTTT
CSARDRFGWHF
>TRBJ1-2|.|TRBV13|TRBD1
TGTGCCAGCAGCTCCAAGTGGGACAGGGGGCCTGGTTACACCTTC
CASSSKWDRGPGYTF
>TRBJ2-3|.|TRBV2|.
TGTGCCAGCAGTGAAGCCCCTGGACTCCTCGCGGCGCAGTATTTT
CASSEAPGLLAAQYF
>TRBJ2-5|.|TRBV29-1|.
TGCAGCGTTGGGCTAGCCCAAGAGACCCAGTACTTC
CSVGLAQETQYF
>TRBJ1-1|.|TRBV6-5|.
TGTGCCAGCACTAAAACAGGGAACACTGAAGCTTTCTTT
CASTKTGNTEAFF
>TRBJ2-2|once|TRBV6-1|TRBD1
TGTGCCAGCAGGAAAAGGGACAGGGTAACCGGGGAGCTGTTTTTT
CASRKRDRVTGELFF
>TRBJ1-2|.|TRBV5-5|TRBD1
TGTGCCAGCAGCTCGGGACAGGGCTATAACTATGGCTACACCTTC
CASSSGQGYNYGYTF
>TRBJ2-1|.|TRBV5-1|TRBD2
TGCGCCAGCAGCCAGCTAGCGGGGGATTTAAATGAGCAGTTCTTC
CASSQLAGDLNEQFF
>TRBJ1-6|.|TRBV6-1|.
TGTGCCAGCAGCCAGTCCGGGCCCGGAGGTTTACCCCTCCACTTT
CASSQSGPGGLPLHF
>TRBJ2-7|.|TRBV19|.
TGTGCCAGTAGTATGTACCAGGTTAGCTCCTACGAGCAGTACTTC
CASSMYQVSSYEQYF